This T cell receptor (beta chain) appears in the sequencing data of a study of cytomegalovirus exposure and HLA in healthy donors. Across the whole study: From HLA-typed donors, an early data release held some 91 million unique TCRs.

Researchers ran the PCR with 60 Vbeta and 13 Jbeta primers. The assay was immunoSEQ multiplex PCR, and TCRdb's table has in-frame clones only and misses some. This sample's clone table lists 200,000 or so clones. V was pared by 2 bases and J by 4 bases, with 11 bases of the junction left unmatched. This CDR3 spans 15 amino acids. CDR1 is SQVTM and CDR2 is ANQGSEA in the germline V gene. Remarks on this clone: Antigen unknown.

Whole-study results and caveats: A reported reduction in N-insertions relative to the 666-donor mean was seen in an Asian-associated ancestry cluster in a later analysis. Cytomegalovirus association was listed for 150 or so TCR beta chains.

V gene TRBV29-1 combines with J gene TRBJ2-7; 7 bases line up with TRBD1. The sample taken for sequencing was PBMCs. The sequence was obtained from a girl aged 2-10 years in good health and CMV-seropositive. The CDR3 spells CSVEMGSGGFYEQYF. DNA of the CDR3: TGCAGCGTTGAAATGGGATCAGGGGGATTTTACGAGCAGTACTTC.